What follows is one TCR beta chain and its context. Per germline, CDR1 SEHNR and CDR2 FQNEAQ (reference sequence). Trimming cost V 6 bases and J 3 bases; bases outside gene matches: 13. The CDR3 loop spans 16 amino acids. This sample stems from a study of early T cells in non-severe SARS-CoV-2 infection. TCRdb independently ran MiXCR on the 5' RACE reads; one entry per CDR3 protein. The sample lists about 83,000 distinct CDR3 sequences; roughly an eighth were seen once. The sequence came from an adult who was a healthcare worker with PCR-confirmed SARS-CoV-2 infection or an uninfected control (not recorded which). Sequenced input: whole blood. The chain joins TRBV7-9 to TRBJ1-1; 7 bases are shared with TRBD1. The CDR3 sequence is CASSSQGPASDTEAFF. The CDR3 DNA sequence: TGTGCCAGCAGTTCACAGGGGCCCGCTAGTGACACTGAAGCTTTCTTT.